These 8 T cell receptor beta chains share one sample of origin, sequenced in a study of control samples from healthy donors and cancer patients. Sequencing was performed with immunoSEQ multiplex PCR; in TCRdb, only in-frame clones are kept and a portion is missing. The top ten hold 3.5% to 4.5% of the sample, which has tens of thousands of clones, about 95% seen once. Sequenced input: blood. Receptor source: a young man in good health.

The chain links TRBV7-9 to TRBJ1-5; D is possibly TRBD1 (6 bases). V lost 5 bases and J 6 bases, leaving 8 bases between the germline ends. The CDR3 has 12 residues. Germline V gives CDR1 SEHNR, CDR2 FQNEAQ (reference sequence). DNA of the CDR3: TGTGCCAGCAGCCCACAGGGTCAGCCCCAGCATTTT. This codes for CASSPQGQPQHF. The whole variable domain, remainder taken from reference TRBV7-9 and TRBJ1-5, is DTGVSQNPRHKITKRGQNVTFRCDPISEHNRLYWYRQTLGQGPEFLTYFQNEAQLEKSRLLSDRFSAERPKGSFSTLEIQRTEQGDSAMYLCASSPQGQPQHFGDGTRLSIL.

The rearrangement joins TRBV19 to TRBJ2-7; TRBD1 matches at 7 bases. Losses at the gene ends were 3 bases for V and 5 bases for J; bases not matched to a gene: 7. Germline V CDR1 and CDR2: LNHDA, SQIVND (reference sequence). The CDR3 is 14 residues long. The CDR3 DNA follows: TGTGCCAGTAGTATGGCACAGGGGAATGACGAGCAGTACTTC. As protein: CASSMAQGNDEQYF.

The rearrangement uses TRBV25-1 and TRBJ1-2; the D gene is possibly TRBD1 (5 bases). The V end lost 2 bases, the J end lost 8 bases, and 12 bases lay between the germline ends. From germline, CDR1 is MGHDK and CDR2 SYGVNS. The CDR3 has 13 amino acids. The CDR3 DNA reads TGTGCCAGCAGTGAAGGGGCAGGGTACGGCTACACCTTC. Translated, it gives CASSEGAGYGYTF.

In its sample, this clone was seen once. This chain joins TRBV19 and TRBJ1-5; 9 bases line up with TRBD1. This CDR3 comprises 15 residues. J was trimmed by 4 bases and V by 3 bases; bases with no gene match: 4. CDR1 and CDR2 from the germline V gene are LNHDA and SQIVND (reference sequence). CDR3 protein: CASSIRTGVNQPQHF. In nucleotides, the CDR3 is TGTGCCAGTAGTATTCGGACAGGGGTAAATCAGCCCCAGCATTTT.

The rearrangement joins TRBV1 to TRBJ2-5; the table's D call TRBD2 went unverified against the DNA. TRBV1 is classified as a pseudogene. The CDR3 is made up of 14 amino acids. CDR3 DNA sequence: TGCACCAGCAGCCAAGAGGCGGGGGGAGAGACCCAGTACTTC. Translating gives CTSSQEAGGETQYF.

The chain carries TRBV15 and TRBJ1-1, with TRBD1 matching 11 bases. CDR3 length: 15 amino acids. Germline assignment: CDR1 LNHNV and CDR2 YYDKDF (reference sequence). The ends lost 1 base at V and 5 bases at J; junction bases unmatched: 3. CDR3 in amino acids: CATSRGDRGRTEAFF. The CDR3 DNA follows: TGTGCCACCAGCAGAGGGGACAGGGGGAGGACTGAAGCTTTCTTT.

The rearrangement links TRBV24-1 to TRBJ1-2, with 9 bases identical to TRBD1. Germline-derived CDR1 and CDR2 are KGHDR and SFDVKD. With 2 bases clipped from V and 6 bases from J, the junction kept 6 bases outside the gene matches. The CDR3 sequence is 15 residues long. The CDR3 reads CATSDSAGTGNGYTF. CDR3 in DNA: TGTGCCACCAGTGATTCGGCCGGGACAGGGAATGGCTACACCTTC.

This chain connects TRBV2 to TRBJ2-3; 8 positions agree with TRBD2. CDR3 length: 17 residues. The germline V gene encodes CDR1 SNHLY and CDR2 FYNNEI. Trimming cost V 4 bases and J 0 bases; bases outside gene matches: 9. The CDR3 DNA sequence: TGTGCCAGCAGTGCACCAGGACTAGCCACTAGCACAGATACGCAGTATTTT. Protein sequence: CASSAPGLATSTDTQYF.